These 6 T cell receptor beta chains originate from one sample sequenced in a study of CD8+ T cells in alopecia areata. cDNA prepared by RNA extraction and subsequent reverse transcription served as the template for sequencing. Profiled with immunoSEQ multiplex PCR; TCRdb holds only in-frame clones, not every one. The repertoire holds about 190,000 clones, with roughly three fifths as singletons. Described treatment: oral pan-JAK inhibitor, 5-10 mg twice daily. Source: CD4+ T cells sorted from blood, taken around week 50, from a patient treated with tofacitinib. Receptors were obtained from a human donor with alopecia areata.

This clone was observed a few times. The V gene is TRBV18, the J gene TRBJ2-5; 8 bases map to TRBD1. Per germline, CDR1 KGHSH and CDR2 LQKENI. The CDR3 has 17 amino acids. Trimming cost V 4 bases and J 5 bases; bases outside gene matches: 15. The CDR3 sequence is CASSREDRGAIAETQYF. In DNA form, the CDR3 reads TGTGCCAGCTCACGAGAAGACAGGGGAGCGATCGCGGAGACCCAGTACTTC.

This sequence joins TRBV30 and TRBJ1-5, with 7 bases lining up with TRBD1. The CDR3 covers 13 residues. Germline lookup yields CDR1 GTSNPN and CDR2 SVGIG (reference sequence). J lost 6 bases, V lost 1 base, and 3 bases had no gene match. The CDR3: CAWSAGGGQPQHF. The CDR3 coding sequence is TGTGCCTGGAGTGCAGGGGGAGGTCAGCCCCAGCATTTT.

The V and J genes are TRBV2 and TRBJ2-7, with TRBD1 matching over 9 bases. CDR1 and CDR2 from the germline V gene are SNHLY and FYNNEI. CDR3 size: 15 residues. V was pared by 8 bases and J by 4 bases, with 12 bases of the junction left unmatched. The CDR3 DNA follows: TGTGCCAGCGGGCTTGGAAGGGGACAGGGTTACGAGCAGTACTTC. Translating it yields CASGLGRGQGYEQYF.

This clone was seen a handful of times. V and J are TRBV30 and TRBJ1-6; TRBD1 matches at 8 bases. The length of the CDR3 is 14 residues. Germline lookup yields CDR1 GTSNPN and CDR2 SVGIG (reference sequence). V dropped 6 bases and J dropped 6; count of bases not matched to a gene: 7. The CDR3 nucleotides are TGTGCCTGTATAACAGGGGGGCTTAATTCACCCCTCCACTTT. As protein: CACITGGLNSPLHF.

CDR3 protein: CASSQSAGTHQPQHF. Written as DNA, the CDR3 is TGCGCCAGCAGTCAATCTGCAGGCACCCATCAGCCCCAGCATTTT. The chain carries TRBV23-1 and TRBJ1-5; no clear D. TRBV23-1 is an ORF; its function is uncertain. CDR3 size: 15 residues. V was shortened by 0 bases and J by 5 bases, with 11 bases between the two germline ends.

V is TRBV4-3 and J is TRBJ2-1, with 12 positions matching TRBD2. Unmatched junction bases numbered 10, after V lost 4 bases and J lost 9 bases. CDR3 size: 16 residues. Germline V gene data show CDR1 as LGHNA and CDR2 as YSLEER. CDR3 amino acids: CASSRLLAGGPGEQFF. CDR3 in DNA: TGCGCCAGCAGCCGATTACTAGCGGGGGGACCGGGTGAGCAGTTCTTC.